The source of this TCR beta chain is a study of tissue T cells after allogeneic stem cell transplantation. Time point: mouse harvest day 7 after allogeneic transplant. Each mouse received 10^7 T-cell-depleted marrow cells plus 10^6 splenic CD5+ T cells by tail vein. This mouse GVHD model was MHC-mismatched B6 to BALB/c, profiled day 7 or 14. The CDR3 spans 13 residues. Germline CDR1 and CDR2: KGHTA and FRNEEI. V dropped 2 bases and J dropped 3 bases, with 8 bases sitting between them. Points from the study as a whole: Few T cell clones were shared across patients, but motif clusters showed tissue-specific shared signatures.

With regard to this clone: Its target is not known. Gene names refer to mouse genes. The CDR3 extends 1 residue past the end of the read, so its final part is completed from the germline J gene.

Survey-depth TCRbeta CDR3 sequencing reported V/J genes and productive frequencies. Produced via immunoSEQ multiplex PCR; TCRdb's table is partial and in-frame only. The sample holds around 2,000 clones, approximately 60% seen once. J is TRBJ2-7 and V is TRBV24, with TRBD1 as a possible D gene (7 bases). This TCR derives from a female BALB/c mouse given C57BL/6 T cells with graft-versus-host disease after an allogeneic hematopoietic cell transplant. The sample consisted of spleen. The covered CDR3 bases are TGTGCCAGCAGTCTGAGGGGGCGCTATGAACAGTAC. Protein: CASSLRGRYEQY. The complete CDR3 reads CASSLRGRYEQYF.